Following are 15 T cell receptor beta chains from one sample sequenced in a study of blood T cell repertoires in COVID-19. TCRdb's copy holds only in-frame clones and misses some; the assay was immunoSEQ multiplex PCR. The sample yields 220,000 or so clones, roughly 84% seen once. What was sequenced was peripheral blood. These receptors all come from a man in his fifties or sixties who had recovered from COVID-19.

V and J are TRBV2 and TRBJ1-5; TRBD1 agrees at 9 bases. J gave up 6 bases and V 5 bases, and 5 bases lay outside the gene matches. CDR1 SNHLY and CDR2 FYNNEI come from the germline V gene. The CDR3 is 14 amino acids. The CDR3 sequence: CASSYTGGSQPQHF. The CDR3 DNA reads as TGTGCCAGCAGTTACACAGGGGGCTCTCAGCCCCAGCATTTT.

The J gene is TRBJ1-2, the V gene TRBV5-1, with D unresolved. The CDR3 covers 14 residues. Germline lookup yields CDR1 SGHRS and CDR2 YFSETQ. V was pared by 4 bases and J by 2 bases, with 12 bases between. The CDR3 DNA reads as TGCGCCAGCAGCCGTGACGGGTTCAACTATGGCTACACCTTC. Its protein is CASSRDGFNYGYTF. Full variable domain (missing parts from reference TRBV5-1 and TRBJ1-2): KAGVTQTPRYLIKTRGQQVTLSCSPISGHRSVSWYQQTPGQGLQFLFEYFSETQRNKGNFPGRFSGRQFSNSRSEMNVSTLELGDSALYLCASSRDGFNYGYTFGSGTRLTVV.

The rearrangement joins TRBV19 to TRBJ1-5; TRBD1 agrees at 9 bases. Germline V gene lookup returns CDR1 LNHDA and CDR2 SQIVND (reference sequence). V lost 0 bases and J lost 0; bases outside the gene matches: 6. This CDR3 spans 18 amino acids. The CDR3 sequence is CASSIERPGQGSNQPQHF. In DNA, the CDR3 is TGTGCCAGTAGTATAGAGAGACCGGGACAGGGTAGCAATCAGCCCCAGCATTTT.

This clone was observed a single time. The rearrangement links TRBV5-5 to TRBJ2-7; 10 bases are a match to TRBD1. The CDR3 is made up of 15 amino acids. The germline CDR1 and CDR2 sequences are SGHKS and YYEKEE (reference sequence). The trim removed 4 bases at V and 3 bases at J, leaving 7 bases unmatched. This CDR3 reads CASSKGWDRGYEQYF. The CDR3 coding sequence is TGTGCCAGCAGCAAGGGGTGGGACAGGGGCTACGAGCAGTACTTC.

This clone has ten or more counts. The CDR3 DNA reads TGTGCCAGCAGTCAAGCCGCGAGTTACAGCAGGCATCAGCCCCAGCATTTT. Its translation is CASSQAASYSRHQPQHF. The V and J genes are TRBV27 and TRBJ1-5, with no clear D. The CDR3 is made up of 17 amino acids. Trimming took 5 bases from V and 5 from J, leaving 22 bases between them. Germline V lookup: CDR1 MNHEY, CDR2 SMNVEV (reference sequence).

CDR3 amino acids: CASSPQSRGSYGYTF. The CDR3 DNA is TGCGCCAGCAGCCCACAAAGCAGGGGCTCCTATGGCTACACCTTC. J is TRBJ1-2 and V is TRBV4-1, with D maybe TRBD1 (6 bases). Germline CDR1 MGHRA, CDR2 YSYEKL. The CDR3 loop spans 15 amino acids. The germline V and J ends were trimmed by 4 bases and 4 bases, with 16 bases remaining between them.

This clone was counted between two and nine times. V usage is TRBV10-3 and J usage is TRBJ2-2; D is possibly TRBD1 (5 bases). V was pared by 2 bases and J by 0 bases, with 7 bases between. There are 15 residues in the CDR3. CDR1 and CDR2 from the germline V gene are ENHRY and SYGVKD. CDR3 sequence (DNA): TGTGCCATCAGTGAGAAAGGGGCGAACACCGGGGAGCTGTTTTTT. As protein: CAISEKGANTGELFF.

The chain couples TRBV11-2 to TRBJ2-1; D may be TRBD1 (5 bases). CDR1 and CDR2 (germline): SGHAT, FQNNGV. V lost 5 bases to trimming and J lost 10 bases, with 15 bases between them. This CDR3 contains 13 residues. CDR3 residues: CASSTRQLLEQFF. DNA for the CDR3: TGTGCCAGCAGCACCCGACAGCTACTGGAGCAGTTCTTC.

The chain uses TRBV4-1 and TRBJ1-5; possible D gene TRBD1, 5 bases. The CDR3 totals 15 residues. Trimming took 2 bases from V and 6 from J, leaving 14 bases between them. CDR1 is MGHRA, CDR2 YSYEKL, per germline. In DNA, the CDR3 is TGCGCCAGCAGCCAACCCTCGGGGGTCTTTCAGCCCCAGCATTTT. Protein sequence: CASSQPSGVFQPQHF.

This chain connects TRBV5-1 to TRBJ2-5; 7 bases are a match to TRBD2. Germline V gene sequence: CDR1 SGHRS, CDR2 YFSETQ. V trimming: 0 bases; J trimming: 6 bases; junction bases outside the gene matches: 5. This CDR3 has 14 amino acids. CDR3 sequence (DNA): TGCGCCAGCAGCTTGGAGCTGGGGGGGAAGACCCAGTACTTC. Its translation is CASSLELGGKTQYF.

V gene TRBV28 combines with J gene TRBJ2-1, with 11 nucleotides matching TRBD2. With 1 base clipped from V and 6 bases from J, the junction kept 5 bases outside the gene matches. CDR1 and CDR2 (germline): MDHEN, SYDVKM. This CDR3 has 16 residues. The CDR3 is CASSLFVSGRGNEQFF. The CDR3 DNA follows: TGTGCCAGCAGTTTATTTGTTAGCGGGAGGGGCAATGAGCAGTTCTTC.

The chain combines TRBV24-1 with TRBJ2-5; 8 bases align to TRBD1. Germline loops: CDR1 KGHDR, CDR2 SFDVKD. This CDR3 spans 15 amino acids. J gave up 5 bases and V 4 bases, and 8 bases lay outside the gene matches. The CDR3 sequence is CATSESGTGSETQYF. The CDR3 bases are TGTGCCACCAGTGAGTCCGGGACAGGCAGTGAGACCCAGTACTTC.

This clone was counted between two and nine times. The chain combines TRBV6-6 with TRBJ2-7; no reliable D call. Trimming left V 6 bases short and J 8 bases short, with 11 bases between. The CDR3 has 11 amino acids. Germline lookup yields CDR1 MNHNY and CDR2 SVGAGI (reference sequence). CDR3 sequence (DNA): TGTGCCAGCAGCCCACAGTCGAAGCAGTACTTC. Its protein product is CASSPQSKQYF.

About this clone itself: Other DNA sequences in this sample translate to the same CDR3. The chain carries TRBV5-1 and TRBJ2-1; 10 bases map to TRBD2. The length of the CDR3 is 15 residues. Germline CDR1 SGHRS, CDR2 YFSETQ. Unmatched junction bases numbered 3, after V lost 0 bases and J lost 6 bases. The CDR3 protein is CASSLVAGGSNEQFF. The CDR3 DNA sequence: TGCGCCAGCAGCTTGGTAGCGGGAGGTAGCAATGAGCAGTTCTTC.

CDR3 region: CAWRRSNIQYF. The CDR3, as DNA: TGTGCCTGGAGGCGATCAAACATTCAGTACTTC. This chain connects TRBV30 to TRBJ2-4; D unresolved. Germline V gives CDR1 GTSNPN, CDR2 SVGIG (reference sequence). The CDR3 is 11 residues long. V lost 3 bases and J lost 6, with 6 bases in between.